The clone carrying this TCR beta chain appeared a few times. Its antigen remains unknown. As it was prepared, the TCRbeta library received unique molecular identifiers. TCRdb processed the PCR reads anew with MiXCR; each CDR3 protein has one entry. This table has about 130,000 distinct CDR3 sequences, around a tenth appearing once. The entry originates in a study of T-cell reconstitution after alpha-beta-depleted transplantation in children. Points from the study as a whole: Reported findings indicate that, about two months after transplant, alpha-beta T cells came from several hundred expanded clones, which were derived from non-depleted graft cells. When one year had passed after transplant, most T-cell counts and diversity came from newly produced T cells. The study traced high day-60 TCRbeta diversity in some patients to surviving recipient T cells and thymic progenitors.

Germline V CDR1 and CDR2: SGHTA, FQGNSA. The V gene lost 6 bases and the J gene lost 5 bases, with 16 bases spanning the gap. This CDR3 is 15 amino acids long. This sample comprised PBMCs, mostly from graft donor cells, obtained 180 days after TCRalphabeta/CD19-depleted stem cell transplant. The TCR was taken from a girl less than two years old who had a stem cell transplant for combined immunodeficiency, so the T cells may come from the graft donor. The chain employs TRBV7-2 and TRBJ2-2; possible D gene TRBD1, 6 bases. The CDR3 DNA sequence: TGTGCCAGCAGACTGGAACAGGGCGGGACCGGGGAGCTGTTTTTT. It yields the protein CASRLEQGGTGELFF. Together with reference TRBV7-2 and TRBJ2-2, the CDR3 gives the full variable domain: GAGVSQSPSNKVTEKGKDVELRCDPISGHTALYWYRQSLGQGLEFLIYFQGNSAPDKSGLPSDRFSAERTGGSVSTLTIQRTQQEDSAVYLCASRLEQGGTGELFFGEGSRLTVL.